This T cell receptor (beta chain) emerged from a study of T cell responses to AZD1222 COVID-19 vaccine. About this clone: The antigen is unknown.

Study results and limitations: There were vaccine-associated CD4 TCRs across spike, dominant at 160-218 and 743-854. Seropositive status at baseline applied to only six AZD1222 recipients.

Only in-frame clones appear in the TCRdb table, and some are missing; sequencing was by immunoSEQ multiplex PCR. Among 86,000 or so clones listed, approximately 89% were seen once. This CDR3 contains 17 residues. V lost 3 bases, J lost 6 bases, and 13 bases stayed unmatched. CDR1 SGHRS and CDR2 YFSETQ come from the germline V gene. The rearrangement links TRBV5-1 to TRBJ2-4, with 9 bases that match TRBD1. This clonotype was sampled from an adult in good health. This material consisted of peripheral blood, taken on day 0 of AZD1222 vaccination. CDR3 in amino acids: CASSSSPGTGYGNIQYF. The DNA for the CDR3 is TGCGCCAGCAGCTCAAGTCCCGGGACAGGGTATGGAAACATTCAGTACTTC.